The 32 T cell receptor beta chains below all came from one sample that was sequenced in a study of T cell repertoires in cytomegalovirus infection. Each CDR3 protein gets one entry after TCRdb re-called the reads with MiXCR. The data show 900,000 to 950,000 distinct CDR3 sequences, 31% seen once. Their recognized antigens are unknown. The sequenced sample was cultured CD8+ T cells from PBMCs, obtained from culture after CMV antigen stimulation. Source of these receptors: a human donor in good health (CMV status not recorded). Some clones in this sample may be carry-over from other donors' samples.

This clonotype was seen at least ten times. The rearrangement uses TRBV12-3 or TRBV12-4 and TRBJ2-2; TRBD1 matches 7 bases. The ends lost 2 bases at V and 5 bases at J; junction bases unmatched: 5. This CDR3 region has 15 residues. The CDR3 region has the DNA TGTGCCAGCAGTTTAAAGGGGGCGAGGACCGGGGAGCTGTTTTTT. Translating it yields CASSLKGARTGELFF.

The chain employs TRBV14 and TRBJ1-4; D unclear. Germline-derived CDR1 and CDR2 are SGHDN and FVKESK. This CDR3 is built from 15 residues. Trimming cost V 1 base and J 0 bases, with 6 bases left between them. CDR3 nucleotide sequence: TGTGCCAGCAGCCAAGGGGTGACAACTAATGAAAAACTGTTTTTT. As protein: CASSQGVTTNEKLFF.

This rearrangement joins TRBV14 to TRBJ1-4, with D tentatively TRBD1 (5 bases). The germline V and J ends were trimmed by 0 bases and 6 bases, with 11 bases remaining between them. This CDR3 has 15 residues. Germline V CDR1 and CDR2: SGHDN, FVKESK. The CDR3 sequence: CASSQEKGLHEKLFF. The CDR3 region has the DNA TGTGCCAGCAGCCAAGAAAAGGGACTTCATGAAAAACTGTTTTTT.

The V and J genes are TRBV20-1 and TRBJ2-3; TRBD2 aligns across 10 bases. Germline lookup yields CDR1 DFQATT and CDR2 SNEGSKA (reference sequence). This CDR3 spans 15 amino acids. J lost 4 bases, V lost 5 bases, and 9 bases had no gene match. As DNA, the CDR3 is TGCAGTGCTCGAGCGGGGGGGCGTGGGGCAGATACGCAGTATTTT. It specifies CSARAGGRGADTQYF.

There are a few counts of this clonotype. The chain links TRBV20-1 to TRBJ2-2; possibly TRBD1 for D (6 bases). The CDR3 covers 15 residues. The V end lost 1 base, the J end lost 0 bases, and 9 bases lay between the germline ends. Germline loops: CDR1 DFQATT, CDR2 SNEGSKA (reference sequence). The CDR3 spells CSARVRTANTGELFF. Here the CDR3 DNA reads TGCAGTGCTAGAGTCAGGACAGCGAACACCGGGGAGCTGTTTTTT.

This clonotype was seen repeatedly, ten times or more. This sequence joins TRBV12-3 or TRBV12-4 and TRBJ1-5; 8 bases agree with TRBD1. This CDR3 spans 15 amino acids. J was trimmed by 4 bases and V by 4 bases; bases with no gene match: 6. The CDR3 protein is CASSSGTGYNQPQHF. As DNA, the CDR3 is TGTGCCAGCAGTTCCGGGACAGGATATAATCAGCCCCAGCATTTT.

This clonotype has just a few counts. The chain couples TRBV5-6 to TRBJ1-3, with D perhaps TRBD1 (5 bases). The CDR3 length is 14 residues. Looked up from germline, CDR1 is SGHDT and CDR2 is YYEEEE. Trimming pared 4 bases from V and 4 bases from J, leaving 12 bases between. The CDR3 here is CASSRGAGGNTIYF. The CDR3 DNA reads TGTGCCAGCAGCCGCGGGGCCGGAGGAAACACCATATATTTT.

V and J are TRBV27 and TRBJ2-4; no clear D. Germline CDR1 is MNHEY and CDR2 is SMNVEV (reference sequence). V lost 3 bases, J lost 2 bases, and 11 bases lay in between. This CDR3 is 15 amino acids long. The CDR3 coding sequence is TGTGCCAGCAGTTTTGGGATGTTCCCCAAAAACATTCAGTACTTC. It codes for CASSFGMFPKNIQYF.

This clonotype was counted between two and nine times. Here the CDR3 reads CATSRTDTNTGELFF. The CDR3 nucleotides are TGTGCCACCAGCAGGACAGACACGAACACCGGGGAGCTGTTTTTT. The chain links TRBV15 to TRBJ2-2; TRBD1 might be the D (5 bases). Germline values: CDR1 LNHNV, CDR2 YYDKDF (reference sequence). The CDR3 runs to 15 residues. V was clipped by 3 bases and J by 0 bases, with 8 bases between them.

This clonotype appeared many times. CDR3 DNA sequence: TGTGCCATCGGATTAATAGGGCGGGGGCGCCCCACAGATACGCAGTATTTT. It encodes CAIGLIGRGRPTDTQYF. The chain uses TRBV10-3 and TRBJ2-3; a weak D match, TRBD2 (7 bases). The V end was cut by 8 bases, the J end by 2 bases, with 23 bases between. The CDR3 has 17 amino acids. The V gene's germline CDR1 is ENHRY and CDR2 SYGVKD.

This clonotype was observed once. The genes are TRBV2 and TRBJ2-7; D is ambiguous. The germline V gene encodes CDR1 SNHLY and CDR2 FYNNEI. CDR3 size: 15 residues. V was trimmed by 2 bases and J by 0 bases, leaving 11 bases between them. CDR3 loop: CASSEMNLSSYEQYF. The CDR3 nucleotides read TGTGCCAGCAGTGAAATGAATCTCAGCTCCTACGAGCAGTACTTC.

This clonotype has only a few counts. The V and J genes are TRBV27 and TRBJ1-1, with 8 bases matching TRBD1. V was clipped by 3 bases and J by 3 bases; unmatched bases: 6. Germline loops: CDR1 MNHEY, CDR2 SMNVEV (reference sequence). The CDR3 has 15 amino acids. CDR3 nucleotides: TGTGCCAGCAGTTTCGCCGGGACAGGCTACACTGAAGCTTTCTTT. Translated, it gives CASSFAGTGYTEAFF.

This clonotype turned up a few times. J is TRBJ2-3 and V is TRBV27, with 10 positions matching TRBD2. This CDR3 contains 16 residues. The J segment lost 4 bases and the V segment lost 5 bases, leaving 9 bases of the junction unmatched. CDR1 is MNHEY and CDR2 is SMNVEV in the germline V gene (reference sequence). As DNA, the CDR3 is TGTGCCAGCAGTGCCCACCCTAGCGGGGGTTCAGATACGCAGTATTTT. Amino acids: CASSAHPSGGSDTQYF.

This clonotype has at least ten counts. V is TRBV7-2 and J is TRBJ1-4, with 7 positions matching TRBD1. This CDR3 has 15 residues. The J segment lost 7 bases and the V segment lost 4 bases, leaving 9 bases of the junction unmatched. The germline V gene has CDR1 SGHTA and CDR2 FQGNSA. CDR3 DNA sequence: TGTGCCAGCAGCTATACTCGACAGGGCACTGAAAAACTGTTTTTT. Amino acid sequence: CASSYTRQGTEKLFF. Full variable domain (missing parts from reference TRBV7-2 and TRBJ1-4): GAGVSQSPSNKVTEKGKDVELRCDPISGHTALYWYRQSLGQGLEFLIYFQGNSAPDKSGLPSDRFSAERTGGSVSTLTIQRTQQEDSAVYLCASSYTRQGTEKLFFGSGTQLSVL.

Concerning this clonotype itself: An end of the junction differs from the germline gene, which may be a read error. J is TRBJ1-2 and V is TRBV20-1; TRBD1 matches 10 bases. Germline CDR1 DFQATT, CDR2 SNEGSKA (reference sequence). The CDR3 runs 15 residues. CDR3 in amino acids: CSAGDRGPKDYGYTF. The CDR3 DNA reads as TGCAGTGCTGGAGACAGGGGGCCCAAAGACTATGGCTACACCTTC.

The chain uses TRBV4-2 and TRBJ2-5, with a possible D match to TRBD2 (6 bases). There are 13 residues in the CDR3. Germline-derived CDR1 and CDR2 are LGHNA and YNFKEQ. V gave up 1 base and J gave up 5 bases, with 8 bases separating them. The CDR3 sequence is CASSQGGGETQYF. CDR3 DNA: TGTGCCAGCAGCCAAGGAGGAGGGGAGACCCAGTACTTC.

This clonotype was detected ten times or more. This chain connects TRBV12-3 or TRBV12-4 to TRBJ2-3; D remains ambiguous. CDR3 length: 15 residues. The ends were cut back, 1 base at V and 5 bases at J, with 13 bases in the middle. The CDR3 loop is CASSLGASNGDTQYF. The CDR3 nucleotides read TGTGCCAGCAGTTTAGGAGCATCGAATGGAGATACGCAGTATTTT.

The V call is TRBV14, the J call TRBJ2-2, with 8 bases identical to TRBD2. The germline V gene has CDR1 SGHDN and CDR2 FVKESK. The V gene end was trimmed by 0 bases and the J gene end by 4 bases; junction bases not matched to a gene: 7. This CDR3 spans 17 amino acids. The CDR3 DNA is TGTGCCAGCAGCCAAGATCGGGCGGGGGGATCCACCGGGGAGCTGTTTTTT. This codes for CASSQDRAGGSTGELFF.

The chain couples TRBV15 to TRBJ1-2; TRBD1 aligns across 11 bases. CDR3 length: 15 residues. V was pared by 5 bases and J by 5 bases, with 7 bases of the junction left unmatched. Germline V CDR1 and CDR2: LNHNV, YYDKDF (reference sequence). The CDR3 nucleotides are TGTGCCACCAGCGGCCGGGACAGGGGGGTTTATGGCTACACCTTC. Amino acid sequence: CATSGRDRGVYGYTF.

The CDR3 bases are TGCAGTGCTAGAGATCTAGCGGGGGCAGATGAGACCCAGTACTTC. Amino acids: CSARDLAGADETQYF. This sequence joins TRBV20-1 and TRBJ2-5; TRBD2 matches at 10 bases. Germline loops: CDR1 DFQATT, CDR2 SNEGSKA (reference sequence). CDR3 length: 15 residues. The V gene end was trimmed by 0 bases and the J gene end by 5 bases; junction bases not matched to a gene: 6.

In this sample, this clonotype turned up a few times. The chain couples TRBV29-1 to TRBJ1-4; the D is unclear. CDR3 length equals 12 residues. From germline, CDR1 is SQVTM and CDR2 ANQGSEA. V shed 5 bases and J shed 8 bases, with 12 bases lying between them. The CDR3 loop reads CSVSLMGEKLFF. The CDR3 DNA is TGCAGCGTTTCTCTCATGGGGGAAAAACTGTTTTTT.

There are a few counts of this clonotype. The chain links TRBV7-8 to TRBJ2-5; 9 bases map to TRBD2. This CDR3 has 18 residues. Germline CDR1 SGHVS, CDR2 FQNEAQ. Trimming cost V 1 base and J 1 base; bases outside gene matches: 10. This CDR3 reads CASSLDYSGRGGQETQYF. The CDR3 coding sequence is TGTGCCAGCAGCTTAGACTACTCGGGGCGGGGGGGCCAAGAGACCCAGTACTTC.

The rearrangement uses TRBV7-9 and TRBJ1-1, with a possible D match to TRBD1 (5 bases). The germline V and J ends were trimmed by 8 bases and 3 bases, with 16 bases remaining between them. This CDR3 spans 14 amino acids. Looked up from germline, CDR1 is SEHNR and CDR2 is FQNEAQ (reference sequence). The CDR3 DNA reads TGTGCCAGCTCTTACGGGGGGTCGGACACTGAAGCTTTCTTT. Translated: CASSYGGSDTEAFF.

At least ten counts were recorded for this clonotype. The rearrangement links TRBV7-6 to TRBJ1-2; perhaps TRBD1 as D (6 bases). Between the trimmed V and J ends, which lost 5 bases and 5 bases, there was a span of 15 bases. The CDR3 is made up of 14 amino acids. Germline loops: CDR1 SGHVS, CDR2 FNYEAQ. CDR3 residues: CASSPLGGSYGYTF. CDR3 DNA: TGTGCCAGCAGCCCCCTCGGGGGCTCTTATGGCTACACCTTC.

This sequence joins TRBV9 and TRBJ2-1; D may match TRBD1 or TRBD2 (5 bases each). The V end was cut by 4 bases, the J end by 6 bases, with 14 bases between. The CDR3 extends over 14 amino acids. The germline V gene encodes CDR1 SGDLS and CDR2 YYNGEE. The CDR3 DNA is TGTGCCAGCAGCATCGGGACCGGCGGCAATGAGCAGTTCTTC. This gives the protein CASSIGTGGNEQFF.

The CDR3 here is CASSGPPGQEQYV. CDR3 in DNA: TGTGCCAGCAGCGGTCCCCCCGGGCAGGAGCAGTACGTC. This chain links TRBV7-9 with TRBJ2-7; D not certain. Between the trimmed V and J ends, which lost 5 bases and 7 bases, there was a span of 15 bases. Germline CDR1 and CDR2: SEHNR and FQNEAQ (reference sequence). CDR3 length: 13 residues.

This chain links TRBV6-6 with TRBJ1-1; the D gene is possibly TRBD1 (5 bases). Between the trimmed V and J ends, which lost 0 bases and 6 bases, there was a span of 11 bases. The germline V gene has CDR1 MNHNY and CDR2 SVGAGI (reference sequence). This CDR3 is 14 amino acids long. The CDR3 DNA follows: TGTGCCAGCAGTTACTCGGATAGGGGCGCTGAAGCTTTCTTT. It is translated as CASSYSDRGAEAFF.

This clonotype was found a few times. V is TRBV4-1 and J is TRBJ1-6; D possibly corresponds to TRBD1 (5 bases). Per germline, CDR1 MGHRA and CDR2 YSYEKL. This CDR3 has 14 amino acids. The V end was cut by 3 bases, the J end by 7 bases, with 10 bases between. The CDR3 coding sequence is TGCGCCAGCAGCCAGGGGACTAGCAATTCACCCCTCCACTTT. As protein: CASSQGTSNSPLHF.

This clonotype appeared a few times. V gene TRBV4-3 combines with J gene TRBJ1-6; 9 positions match TRBD1. There are 18 residues in the CDR3. Germline CDR1 is LGHNA and CDR2 is YSLEER. With 1 base clipped from V and 1 base from J, the junction kept 5 bases outside the gene matches. The CDR3 sequence is CASSQVGTGSSYNSPLHF. The CDR3 DNA reads TGCGCCAGCAGCCAAGTGGGGACAGGGAGTTCCTATAATTCACCCCTCCACTTT.

This clonotype was detected ten times or more. V gene TRBV25-1 combines with J gene TRBJ1-2; D gene unclear. This CDR3 region has 12 residues. From germline, CDR1 is MGHDK and CDR2 SYGVNS. The ends were cut back, 0 bases at V and 7 bases at J, with 6 bases in the middle. The CDR3 nucleotides are TGTGCCAGCAGTGAATACTCCGCTGGCTACACCTTC. This encodes CASSEYSAGYTF.

This clonotype was seen repeatedly, ten times or more. This CDR3 is CASSPSAQTSGSYNEQFF. In DNA form, the CDR3 reads TGTGCCAGCAGTCCAAGCGCCCAGACTAGCGGCTCCTACAATGAGCAGTTCTTC. The chain links TRBV6-1 to TRBJ2-1; TRBD2 aligns across 9 bases. Germline CDR1 reads MNHNS; CDR2 reads SASEGT. With 5 bases clipped from V and 0 bases from J, the junction kept 11 bases outside the gene matches. The CDR3 contains 18 residues.

The V call is TRBV6-5, the J call TRBJ1-2, with 8 nucleotides matching TRBD1. J lost 6 bases, V lost 5 bases, and 5 bases had no gene match. This CDR3 is 13 amino acids long. Germline CDR1 and CDR2: MNHEY and SVGAGI. The CDR3 DNA is TGTGCCAGCAGTGGGGACAGGTTAGATGGCTACACCTTC. Protein: CASSGDRLDGYTF.